This TCR beta chain derives from a study of T cells after yellow fever vaccination. Study-level results: Post-booster reappearance was seen for most primary-vaccination clones (around 96% CD4, 80% to 90% CD8).

TCRdb re-called the 5' RACE reads through MiXCR, storing one row per CDR3 protein. The sample lists some 170,000 distinct CDR3 sequences; roughly 9% were seen once. Details on this clonotype: The antigen is undetermined.

Germline CDR1 SGHTS, CDR2 YDEGEE. The CDR3 runs to 14 residues. With 0 bases removed from V and 6 bases from J, the gap between germline ends came to 12 bases. The chain couples TRBV5-8 to TRBJ1-2; D uncertain. This material consisted of CD8+ T cells sorted from PBMCs, taken 45 days after the yellow fever booster vaccination. The receptor comes from a man younger than 35 who received the YFV17D yellow fever vaccine. The DNA for the CDR3 is TGTGCCAGCAGCTTGGTAGATCCGACGGATGGCTACACCTTC. Its protein is CASSLVDPTDGYTF.